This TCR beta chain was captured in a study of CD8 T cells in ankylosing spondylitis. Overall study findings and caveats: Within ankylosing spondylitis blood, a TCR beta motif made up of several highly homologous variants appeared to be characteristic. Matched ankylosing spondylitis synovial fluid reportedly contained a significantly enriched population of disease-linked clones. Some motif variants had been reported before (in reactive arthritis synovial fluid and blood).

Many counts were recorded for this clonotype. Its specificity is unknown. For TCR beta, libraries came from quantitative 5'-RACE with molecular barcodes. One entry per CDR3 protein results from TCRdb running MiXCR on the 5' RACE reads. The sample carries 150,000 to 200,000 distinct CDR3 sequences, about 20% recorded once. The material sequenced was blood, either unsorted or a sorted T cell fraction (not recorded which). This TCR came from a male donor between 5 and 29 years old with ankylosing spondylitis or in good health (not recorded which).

The CDR3 reads CASSQDYPGARQPQHF. The CDR3 region has the DNA TGCGCCAGCAGCCAAGATTATCCGGGGGCAAGGCAGCCCCAGCATTTT. The V and J genes are TRBV4-1 and TRBJ1-5; perhaps TRBD1 as D (6 bases). Germline CDR1 and CDR2: MGHRA and YSYEKL. V was clipped by 0 bases and J by 7 bases, with 16 bases between them. The CDR3 totals 16 residues.